This T cell receptor beta chain was sequenced during a study of PD-1 blockade in classical Hodgkin lymphoma. Study-level background: With a 2-week interval, patients received intravenous nivolumab at 3 mg/kg. Regarding the study as a whole: By cycle point C4D1, TCR diversity had risen significantly in CD4+ cells (but not CD8+ cells). Baseline diversity in complete responders resembled that of newly diagnosed patients.

Germline assignment: CDR1 LNHDA and CDR2 SQIVND (reference sequence). J lost 8 bases, V lost 8 bases, and 7 bases had no gene match. The CDR3 is made up of 12 amino acids. Time point of the sample: cycle 4 day 1 (C4D1), after six to seven weeks of nivolumab. Each patient's relapse followed autologous stem cell transplantation, and brentuximab vedotin exposure varied. Under best response, outcomes were complete response, partial response or progressive disease. Concerning this clone: What it binds is unknown.

Generated by immunoSEQ multiplex PCR, the TCRdb table keeps only in-frame clones and is missing some. The table has under 25,000 clones, roughly 86% seen once. The receptor's source is a human donor with classical Hodgkin lymphoma. The chain recombines TRBV19 with TRBJ1-1; TRBD1 matches 8 bases. The starting material was peripheral blood mononuclear cells (PBMCs), obtained before the fourth cycle of nivolumab. The CDR3 nucleotides are TGTGCCAGTGCAGGACAGGGTCGGGAAGCTTTCTTT. The encoded protein is CASAGQGREAFF.